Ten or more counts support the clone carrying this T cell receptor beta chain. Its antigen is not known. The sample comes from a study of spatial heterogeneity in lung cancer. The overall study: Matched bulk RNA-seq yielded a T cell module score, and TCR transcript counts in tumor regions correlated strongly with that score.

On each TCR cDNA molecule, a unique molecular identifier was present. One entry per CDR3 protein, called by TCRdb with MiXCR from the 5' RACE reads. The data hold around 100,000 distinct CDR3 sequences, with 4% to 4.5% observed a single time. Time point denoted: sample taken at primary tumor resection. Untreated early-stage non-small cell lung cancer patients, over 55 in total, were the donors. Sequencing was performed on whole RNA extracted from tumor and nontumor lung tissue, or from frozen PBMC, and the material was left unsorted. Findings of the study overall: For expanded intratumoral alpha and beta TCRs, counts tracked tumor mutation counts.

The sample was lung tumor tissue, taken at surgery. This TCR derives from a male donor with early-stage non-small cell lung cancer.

The CDR3 region is CASSRIAGGFAIEPQHF. In DNA form, the CDR3 reads TGTGCCAGCAGCAGAATCGCAGGGGGCTTTGCTATTGAGCCCCAGCATTTT. V is TRBV27 and J is TRBJ1-5; 8 bases align to TRBD1. After removal of 6 bases from V and 8 bases from J, the junction contained 18 bases not matched to a gene. Germline CDR1 MNHEY, CDR2 SMNVEV (reference sequence). There are 17 residues in the CDR3.